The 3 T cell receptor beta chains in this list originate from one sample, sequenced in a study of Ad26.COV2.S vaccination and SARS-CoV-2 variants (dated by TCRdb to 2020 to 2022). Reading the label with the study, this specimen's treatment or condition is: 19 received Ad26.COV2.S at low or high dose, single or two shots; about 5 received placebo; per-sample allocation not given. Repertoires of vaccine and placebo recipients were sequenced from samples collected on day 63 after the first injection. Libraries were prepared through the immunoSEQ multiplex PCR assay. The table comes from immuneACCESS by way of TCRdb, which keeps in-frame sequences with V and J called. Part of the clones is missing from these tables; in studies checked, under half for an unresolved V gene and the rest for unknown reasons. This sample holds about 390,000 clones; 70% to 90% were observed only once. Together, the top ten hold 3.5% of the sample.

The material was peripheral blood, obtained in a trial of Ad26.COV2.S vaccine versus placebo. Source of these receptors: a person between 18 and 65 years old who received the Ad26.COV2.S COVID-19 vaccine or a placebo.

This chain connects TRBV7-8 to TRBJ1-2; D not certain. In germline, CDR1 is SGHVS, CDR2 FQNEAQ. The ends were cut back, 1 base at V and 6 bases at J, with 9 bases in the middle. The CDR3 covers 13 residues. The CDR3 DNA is TGTGCCAGCAGCTTAGACGGGCGGGATGGCTACACCTTC. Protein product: CASSLDGRDGYTF.

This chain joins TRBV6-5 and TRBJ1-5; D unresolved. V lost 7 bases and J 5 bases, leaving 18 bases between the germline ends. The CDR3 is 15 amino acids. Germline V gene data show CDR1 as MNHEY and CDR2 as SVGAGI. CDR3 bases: TGTGCCAGCACCAGTTCCGGCTTTGGGTATCAGCCCCAGCATTTT. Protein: CASTSSGFGYQPQHF.

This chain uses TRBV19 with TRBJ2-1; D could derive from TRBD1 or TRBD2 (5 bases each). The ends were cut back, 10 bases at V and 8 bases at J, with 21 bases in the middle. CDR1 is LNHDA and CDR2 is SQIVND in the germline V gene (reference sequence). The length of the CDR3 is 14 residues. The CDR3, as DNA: TGTGCCACCACCCCCGGGACGGCACTTGATGAGCAGTTCTTC. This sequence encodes CATTPGTALDEQFF. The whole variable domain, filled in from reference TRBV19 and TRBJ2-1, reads DGGITQSPKYLFRKEGQNVTLSCEQNLNHDAMYWYRQDPGQGLRLIYYSQIVNDFQKGDIAEGYSVSREKKESFPLTVTSAQKNPTAFYLCATTPGTALDEQFFGPGTRLTVL.